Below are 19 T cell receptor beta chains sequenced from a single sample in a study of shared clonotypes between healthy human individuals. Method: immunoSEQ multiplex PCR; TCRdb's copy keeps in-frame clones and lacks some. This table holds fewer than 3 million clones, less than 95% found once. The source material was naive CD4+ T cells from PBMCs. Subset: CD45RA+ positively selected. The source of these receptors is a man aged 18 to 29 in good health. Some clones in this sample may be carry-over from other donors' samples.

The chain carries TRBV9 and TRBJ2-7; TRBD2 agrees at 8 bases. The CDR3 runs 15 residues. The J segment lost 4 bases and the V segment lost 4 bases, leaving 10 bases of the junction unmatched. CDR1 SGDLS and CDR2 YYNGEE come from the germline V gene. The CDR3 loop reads CASSPSLADSYEQYF. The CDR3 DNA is TGTGCCAGCAGCCCTTCACTAGCGGATTCATACGAGCAGTACTTC.

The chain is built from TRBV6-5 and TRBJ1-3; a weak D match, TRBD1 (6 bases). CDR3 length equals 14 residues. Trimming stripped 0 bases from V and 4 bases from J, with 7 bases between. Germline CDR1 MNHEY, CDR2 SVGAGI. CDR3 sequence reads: CASSYSGQGNTIYF. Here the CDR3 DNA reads TGTGCCAGCAGTTACTCGGGACAAGGAAACACCATATATTTT.

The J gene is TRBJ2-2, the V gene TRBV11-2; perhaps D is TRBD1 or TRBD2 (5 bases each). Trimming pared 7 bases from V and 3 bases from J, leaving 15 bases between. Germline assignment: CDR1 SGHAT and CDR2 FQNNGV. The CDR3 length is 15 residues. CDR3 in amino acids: CASTPRGADTGELFF. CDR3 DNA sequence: TGTGCCAGCACCCCCCGGGGCGCGGACACCGGGGAGCTGTTTTTT.

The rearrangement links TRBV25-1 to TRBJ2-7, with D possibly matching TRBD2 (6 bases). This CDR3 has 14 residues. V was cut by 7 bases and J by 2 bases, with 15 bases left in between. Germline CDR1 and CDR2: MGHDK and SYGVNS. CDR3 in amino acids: CASMGLATTYEQYF. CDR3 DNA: TGTGCCAGCATGGGGCTAGCGACCACCTACGAGCAGTACTTC.

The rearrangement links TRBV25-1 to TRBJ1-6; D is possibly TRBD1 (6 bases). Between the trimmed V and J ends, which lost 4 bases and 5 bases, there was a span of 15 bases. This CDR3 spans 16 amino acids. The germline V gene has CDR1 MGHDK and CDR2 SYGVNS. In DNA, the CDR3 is TGTGCCAGCAGTGCCTCAACAGGGTCGGATAATTCACCCCTCCACTTT. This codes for CASSASTGSDNSPLHF.

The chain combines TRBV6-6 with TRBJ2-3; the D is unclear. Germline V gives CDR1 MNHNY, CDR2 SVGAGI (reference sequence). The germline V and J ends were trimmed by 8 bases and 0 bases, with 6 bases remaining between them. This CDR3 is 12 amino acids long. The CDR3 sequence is CASGGSTDTQYF. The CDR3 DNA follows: TGTGCCAGCGGTGGCAGCACAGATACGCAGTATTTT.

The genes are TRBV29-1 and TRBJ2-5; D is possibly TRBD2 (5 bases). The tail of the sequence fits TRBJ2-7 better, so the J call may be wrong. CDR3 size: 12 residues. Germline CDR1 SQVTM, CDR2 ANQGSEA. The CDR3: CSVGRDWDEQYF. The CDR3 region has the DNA TGCAGCGTTGGCCGGGATTGGGACGAGCAGTACTTC.

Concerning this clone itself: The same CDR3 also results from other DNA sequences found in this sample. This CDR3 reads CSARGPGEQYF. The CDR3 nucleotides read TGCAGTGCTAGAGGCCCGGGGGAGCAGTACTTC. The genes are TRBV20-1 and TRBJ2-7, with D maybe TRBD2 (5 bases). The CDR3 covers 11 residues. Trimming took 1 base from V and 7 from J, leaving 8 bases between them. The germline gives CDR1 DFQATT, CDR2 SNEGSKA (reference sequence).

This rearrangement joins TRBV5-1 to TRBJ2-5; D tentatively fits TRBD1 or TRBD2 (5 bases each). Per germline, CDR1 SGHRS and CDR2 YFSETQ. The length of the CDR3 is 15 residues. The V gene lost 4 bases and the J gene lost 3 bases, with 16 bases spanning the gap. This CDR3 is CASSEAEGPKETQYF. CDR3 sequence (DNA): TGCGCCAGCAGCGAGGCCGAGGGACCGAAAGAGACCCAGTACTTC.

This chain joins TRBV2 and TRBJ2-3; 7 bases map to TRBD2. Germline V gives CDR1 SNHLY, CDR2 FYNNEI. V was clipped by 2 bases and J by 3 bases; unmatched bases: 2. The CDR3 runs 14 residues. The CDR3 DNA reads TGTGCCAGCAGTGAACCAGCGGGAACAGATACGCAGTATTTT. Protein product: CASSEPAGTDTQYF.

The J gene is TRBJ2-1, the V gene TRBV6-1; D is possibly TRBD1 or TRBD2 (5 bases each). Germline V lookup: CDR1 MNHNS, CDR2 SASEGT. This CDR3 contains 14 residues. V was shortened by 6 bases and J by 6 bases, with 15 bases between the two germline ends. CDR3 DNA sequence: TGTGCCAGCAGCGGGACGGAAGGTACCAATGAGCAGTTCTTC. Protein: CASSGTEGTNEQFF.

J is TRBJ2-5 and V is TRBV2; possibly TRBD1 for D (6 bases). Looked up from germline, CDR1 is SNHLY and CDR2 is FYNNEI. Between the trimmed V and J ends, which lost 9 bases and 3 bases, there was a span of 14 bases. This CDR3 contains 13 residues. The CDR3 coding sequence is TGTGCCAGTGATCCGGACAGAAAAGAGACCCAGTACTTC. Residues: CASDPDRKETQYF.

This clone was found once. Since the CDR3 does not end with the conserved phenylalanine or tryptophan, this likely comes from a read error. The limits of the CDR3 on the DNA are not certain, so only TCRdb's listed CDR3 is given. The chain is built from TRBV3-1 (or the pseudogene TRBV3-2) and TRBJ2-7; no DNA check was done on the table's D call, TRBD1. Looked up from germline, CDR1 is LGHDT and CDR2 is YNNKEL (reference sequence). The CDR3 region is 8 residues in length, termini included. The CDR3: CASSQDGR.

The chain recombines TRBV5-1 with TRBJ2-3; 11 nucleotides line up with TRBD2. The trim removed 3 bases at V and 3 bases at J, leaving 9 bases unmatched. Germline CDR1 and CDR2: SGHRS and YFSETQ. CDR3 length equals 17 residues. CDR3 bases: TGCGCCAGCAGCTCAGGCCCTAGCGGGAGGTTGACAGATACGCAGTATTTT. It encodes CASSSGPSGRLTDTQYF. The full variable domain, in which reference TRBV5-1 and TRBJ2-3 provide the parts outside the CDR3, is KAGVTQTPRYLIKTRGQQVTLSCSPISGHRSVSWYQQTPGQGLQFLFEYFSETQRNKGNFPGRFSGRQFSNSRSEMNVSTLELGDSALYLCASSSGPSGRLTDTQYFGPGTRLTVL.

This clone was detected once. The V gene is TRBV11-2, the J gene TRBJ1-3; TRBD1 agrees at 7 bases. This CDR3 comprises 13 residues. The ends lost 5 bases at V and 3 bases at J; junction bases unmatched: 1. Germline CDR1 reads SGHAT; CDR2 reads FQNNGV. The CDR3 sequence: CASSAGGGNTIYF. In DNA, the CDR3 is TGTGCCAGCAGCGCAGGGGGTGGAAACACCATATATTTT.

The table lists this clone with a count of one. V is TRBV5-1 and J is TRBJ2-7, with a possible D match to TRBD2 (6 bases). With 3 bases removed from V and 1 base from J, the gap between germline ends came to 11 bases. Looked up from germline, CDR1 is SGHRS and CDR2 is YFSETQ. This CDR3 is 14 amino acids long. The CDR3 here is CASSWQGLSYEQYF. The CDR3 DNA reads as TGCGCCAGCAGCTGGCAGGGACTTTCCTACGAGCAGTACTTC.

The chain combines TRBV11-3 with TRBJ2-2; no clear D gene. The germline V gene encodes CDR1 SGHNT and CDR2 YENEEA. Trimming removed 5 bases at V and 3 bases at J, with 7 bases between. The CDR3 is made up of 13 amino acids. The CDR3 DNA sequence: TGTGCCAGCAGCAGACCCTACACCGGGGAGCTGTTTTTT. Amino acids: CASSRPYTGELFF.

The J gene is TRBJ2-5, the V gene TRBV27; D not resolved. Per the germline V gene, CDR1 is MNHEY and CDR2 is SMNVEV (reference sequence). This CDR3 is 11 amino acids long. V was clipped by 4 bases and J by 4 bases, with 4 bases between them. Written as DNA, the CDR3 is TGTGCCAGCAGTTCCCCAGAGACCCAGTACTTC. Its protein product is CASSSPETQYF.

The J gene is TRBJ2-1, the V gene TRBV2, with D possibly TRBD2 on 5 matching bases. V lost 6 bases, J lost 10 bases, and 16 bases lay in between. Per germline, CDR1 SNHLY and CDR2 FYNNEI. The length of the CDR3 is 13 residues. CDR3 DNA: TGTGCCAGCAGCACCGGGGAACTACGGGAGCAGTTCTTC. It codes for CASSTGELREQFF.